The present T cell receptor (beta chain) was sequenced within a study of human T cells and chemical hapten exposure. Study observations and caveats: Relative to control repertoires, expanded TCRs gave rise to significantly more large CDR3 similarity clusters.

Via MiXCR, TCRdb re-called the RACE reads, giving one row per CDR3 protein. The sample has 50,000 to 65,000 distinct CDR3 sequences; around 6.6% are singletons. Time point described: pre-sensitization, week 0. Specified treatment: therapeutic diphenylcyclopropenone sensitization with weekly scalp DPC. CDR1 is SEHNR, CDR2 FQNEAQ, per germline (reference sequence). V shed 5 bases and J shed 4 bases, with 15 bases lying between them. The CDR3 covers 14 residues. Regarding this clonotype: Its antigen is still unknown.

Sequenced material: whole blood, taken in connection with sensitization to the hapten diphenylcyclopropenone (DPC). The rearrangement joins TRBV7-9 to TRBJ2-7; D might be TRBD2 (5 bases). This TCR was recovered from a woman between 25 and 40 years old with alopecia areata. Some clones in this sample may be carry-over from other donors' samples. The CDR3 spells CASSPDSNGYEQYF. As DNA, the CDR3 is TGTGCCAGCAGCCCGGACTCCAACGGGTACGAGCAGTACTTC.